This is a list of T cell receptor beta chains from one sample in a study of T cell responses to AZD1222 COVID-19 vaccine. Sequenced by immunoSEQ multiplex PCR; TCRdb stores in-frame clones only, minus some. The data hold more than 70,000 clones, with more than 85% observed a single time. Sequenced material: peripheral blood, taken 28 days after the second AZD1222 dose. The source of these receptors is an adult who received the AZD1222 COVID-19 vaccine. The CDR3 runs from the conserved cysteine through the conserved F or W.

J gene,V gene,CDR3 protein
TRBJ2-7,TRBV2,CASSGPGDRDYEQYF
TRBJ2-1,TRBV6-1,CASSELTSGTLNEQFF
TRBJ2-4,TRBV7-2,CASSLARANIQYF
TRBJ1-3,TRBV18,CASSPGTTSGNTIYF
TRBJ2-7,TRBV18,CASSPQGRAYEQYF
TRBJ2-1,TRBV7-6,CASSLASLAVEEQFF
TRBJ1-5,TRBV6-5,CATHNQPQHF
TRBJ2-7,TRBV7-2,CASSLISGRIYEQYF
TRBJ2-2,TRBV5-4,CASSTDRAGELFF
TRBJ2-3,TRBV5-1,CASSRPTDTQYF
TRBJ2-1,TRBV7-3,CASSLNRGLPNNEQFF
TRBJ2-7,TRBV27,CASSLRTSGSEQYF
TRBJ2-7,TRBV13,CASSWPGAYEQYF
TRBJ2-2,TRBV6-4,CASSPGQDTGELFF
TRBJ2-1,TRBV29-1,CSVRRERTYNEQFF
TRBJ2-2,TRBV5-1,CASRGLDLGRGANTGELFF
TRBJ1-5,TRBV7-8,CASSLVTGLVKQPQHF
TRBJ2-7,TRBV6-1,CASSESASGRWYEQYF
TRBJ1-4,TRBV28,CASSPGRGWEKLFF
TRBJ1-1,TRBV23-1,CASSPQGNTEAFF
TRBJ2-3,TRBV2,CASTNPTTSTDTQYF
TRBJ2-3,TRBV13,CASSLQRTSGSDTDTQYF
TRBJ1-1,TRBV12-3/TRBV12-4,CASRWDRDEAFF
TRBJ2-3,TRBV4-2,CASSQDWPGVSGPTDTQYF